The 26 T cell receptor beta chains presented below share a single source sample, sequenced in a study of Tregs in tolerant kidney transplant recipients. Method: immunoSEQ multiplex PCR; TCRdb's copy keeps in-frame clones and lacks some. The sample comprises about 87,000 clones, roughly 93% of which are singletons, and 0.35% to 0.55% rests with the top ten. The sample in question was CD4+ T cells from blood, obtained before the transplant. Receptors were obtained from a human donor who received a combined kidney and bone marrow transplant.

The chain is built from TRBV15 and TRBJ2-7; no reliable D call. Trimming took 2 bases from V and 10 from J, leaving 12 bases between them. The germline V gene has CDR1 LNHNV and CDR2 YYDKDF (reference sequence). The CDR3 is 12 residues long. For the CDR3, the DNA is TGTGCCACCAGCAGACCAAATCATCATCAGTACTTC. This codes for CATSRPNHHQYF. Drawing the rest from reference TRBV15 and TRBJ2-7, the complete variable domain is DAMVIQNPRYQVTQFGKPVTLSCSQTLNHNVMYWYQQKSSQAPKLLFHYYDKDFNNEADTPDNFQSRRPNTSFCFLDIRSPGLGDTAMYLCATSRPNHHQYFGPGTRLTVT.

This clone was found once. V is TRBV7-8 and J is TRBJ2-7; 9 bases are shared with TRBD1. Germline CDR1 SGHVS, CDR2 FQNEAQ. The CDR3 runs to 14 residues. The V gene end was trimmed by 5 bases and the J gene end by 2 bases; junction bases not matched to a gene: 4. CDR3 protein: CASSPRDRAYEQYF. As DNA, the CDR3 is TGTGCCAGCAGCCCTCGGGACAGGGCCTACGAGCAGTACTTC.

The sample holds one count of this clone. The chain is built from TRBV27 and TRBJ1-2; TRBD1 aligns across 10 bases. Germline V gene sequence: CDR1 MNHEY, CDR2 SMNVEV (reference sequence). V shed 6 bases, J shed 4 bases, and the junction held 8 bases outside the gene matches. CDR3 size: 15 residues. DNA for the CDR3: TGTGCCAGCAGGGAGACGACAGGGGGCGCCTATGGCTACACCTTC. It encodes CASRETTGGAYGYTF.

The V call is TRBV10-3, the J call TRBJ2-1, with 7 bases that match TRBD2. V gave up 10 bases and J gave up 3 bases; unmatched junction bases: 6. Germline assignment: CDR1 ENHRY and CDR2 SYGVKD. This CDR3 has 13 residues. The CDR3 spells CATMASGYNEQFF. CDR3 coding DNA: TGTGCCACAATGGCTAGCGGCTACAATGAGCAGTTCTTC.

Here the CDR3 reads CASSIGTGEGWGYTF. The CDR3 DNA reads as TGTGCCAGCAGCATCGGTACAGGGGAAGGGTGGGGCTACACCTTC. The chain is built from TRBV5-5 and TRBJ1-2; 7 bases match TRBD1. The V and J ends lost 4 bases and 8 bases, in that order; junction bases with no gene match: 14. Germline V lookup: CDR1 SGHKS, CDR2 YYEKEE (reference sequence). This CDR3 has 15 amino acids.

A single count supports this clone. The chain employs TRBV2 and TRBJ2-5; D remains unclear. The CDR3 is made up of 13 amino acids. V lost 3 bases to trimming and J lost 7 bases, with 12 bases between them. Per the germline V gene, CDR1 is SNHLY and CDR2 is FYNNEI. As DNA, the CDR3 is TGTGCCAGCAGTGATCCAGGAAGGTGGACCCAGTACTTC. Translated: CASSDPGRWTQYF.

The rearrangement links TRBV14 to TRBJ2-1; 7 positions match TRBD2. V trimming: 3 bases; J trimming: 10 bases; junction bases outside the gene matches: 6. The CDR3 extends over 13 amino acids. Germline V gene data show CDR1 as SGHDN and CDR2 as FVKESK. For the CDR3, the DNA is TGTGCCAGCAGCCAGCTACTAGCGACGGAGCAGTTCTTC. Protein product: CASSQLLATEQFF.

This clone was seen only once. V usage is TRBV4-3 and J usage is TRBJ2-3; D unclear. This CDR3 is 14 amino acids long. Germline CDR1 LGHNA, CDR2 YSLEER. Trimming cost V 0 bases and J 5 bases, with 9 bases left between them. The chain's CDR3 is CASSQELSRDTQYF. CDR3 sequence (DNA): TGCGCCAGCAGCCAAGAGCTGTCCAGAGATACGCAGTATTTT.

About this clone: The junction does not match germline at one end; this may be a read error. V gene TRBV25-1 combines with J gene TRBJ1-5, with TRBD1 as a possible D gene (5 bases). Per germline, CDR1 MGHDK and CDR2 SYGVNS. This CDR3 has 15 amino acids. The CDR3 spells CASSVPTVSNQPQHF. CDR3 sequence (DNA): TGTGCCAGTAGTGTACCGACAGTGAGCAATCAGCCCCAGCATTTT.

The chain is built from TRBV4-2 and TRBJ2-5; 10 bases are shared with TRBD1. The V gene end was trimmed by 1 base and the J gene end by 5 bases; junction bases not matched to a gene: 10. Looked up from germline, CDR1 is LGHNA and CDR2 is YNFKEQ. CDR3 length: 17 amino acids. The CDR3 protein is CASSQAGGQGGSETQYF. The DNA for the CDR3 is TGTGCCAGCAGCCAAGCGGGAGGACAGGGGGGGTCGGAGACCCAGTACTTC.

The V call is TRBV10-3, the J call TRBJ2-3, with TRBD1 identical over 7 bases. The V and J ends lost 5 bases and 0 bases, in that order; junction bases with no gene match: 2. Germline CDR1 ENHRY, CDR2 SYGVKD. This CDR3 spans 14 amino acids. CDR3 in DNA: TGTGCCATCAGTCGGGACAGTAGCACAGATACGCAGTATTTT. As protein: CAISRDSSTDTQYF.

As DNA, the CDR3 is TGTGCCAGCAGCTTGTCGGGAGAGAACTATGGCTACACCTTC. Translation gives CASSLSGENYGYTF. The chain is built from TRBV5-6 and TRBJ1-2, with D unclear. CDR1 SGHDT and CDR2 YYEEEE come from the germline V gene. The CDR3 runs 14 residues. The V end lost 1 base, the J end lost 2 bases, and 9 bases lay between the germline ends.

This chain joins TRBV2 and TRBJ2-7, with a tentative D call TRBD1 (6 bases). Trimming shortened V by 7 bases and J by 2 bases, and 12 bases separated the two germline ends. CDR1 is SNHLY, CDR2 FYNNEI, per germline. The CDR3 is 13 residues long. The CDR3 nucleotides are TGTGCCAGCACCGGGACATACCCCTACGAGCAGTACTTC. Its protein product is CASTGTYPYEQYF.

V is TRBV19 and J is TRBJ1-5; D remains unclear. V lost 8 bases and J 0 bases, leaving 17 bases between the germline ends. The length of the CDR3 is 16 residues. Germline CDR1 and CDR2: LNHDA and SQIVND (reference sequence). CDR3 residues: CASDQWAVYSNQPQHF. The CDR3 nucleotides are TGTGCCAGTGACCAATGGGCAGTTTATAGCAATCAGCCCCAGCATTTT.

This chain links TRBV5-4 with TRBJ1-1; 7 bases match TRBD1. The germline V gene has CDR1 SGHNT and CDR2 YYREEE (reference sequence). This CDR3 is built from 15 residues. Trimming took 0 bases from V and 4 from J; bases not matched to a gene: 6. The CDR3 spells CASSLDSGGVTEAFF. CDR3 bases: TGTGCCAGCAGCTTGGATTCAGGGGGTGTCACTGAAGCTTTCTTT.

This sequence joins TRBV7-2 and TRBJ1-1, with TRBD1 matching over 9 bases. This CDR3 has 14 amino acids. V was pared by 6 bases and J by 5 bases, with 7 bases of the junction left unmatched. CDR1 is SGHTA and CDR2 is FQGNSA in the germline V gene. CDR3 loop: CASSWTGARTEAFF. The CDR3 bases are TGTGCCAGCAGTTGGACAGGGGCACGAACTGAAGCTTTCTTT.

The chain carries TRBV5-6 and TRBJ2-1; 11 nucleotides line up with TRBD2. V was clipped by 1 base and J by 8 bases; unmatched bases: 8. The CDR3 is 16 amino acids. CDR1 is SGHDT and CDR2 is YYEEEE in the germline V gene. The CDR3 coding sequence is TGTGCCAGCAGCTTGTATCGTAGCGGGGGGGCAGATGAGCAGTTCTTC. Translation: CASSLYRSGGADEQFF. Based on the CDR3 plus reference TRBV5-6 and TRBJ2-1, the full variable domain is DAGVTQSPTHLIKTRGQQVTLRCSPKSGHDTVSWYQQALGQGPQFIFQYYEEEERQRGNFPDRFSGHQFPNYSSELNVNALLLGDSALYLCASSLYRSGGADEQFFGPGTRLTVL.

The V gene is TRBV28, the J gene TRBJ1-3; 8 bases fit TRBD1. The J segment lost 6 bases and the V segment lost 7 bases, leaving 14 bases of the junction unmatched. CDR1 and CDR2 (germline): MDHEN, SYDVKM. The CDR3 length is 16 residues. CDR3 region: CASNPNTARGLNTIYF. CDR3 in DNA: TGTGCCAGCAACCCCAATACCGCCAGGGGGCTAAACACCATATATTTT.

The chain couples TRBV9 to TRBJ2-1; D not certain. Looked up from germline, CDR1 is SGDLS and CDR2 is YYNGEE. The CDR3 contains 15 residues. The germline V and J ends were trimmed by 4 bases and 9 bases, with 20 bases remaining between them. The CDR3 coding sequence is TGTGCCAGCAGCCCAGGCAGTCCGGCTCTTGGTGAGCAGTTCTTC. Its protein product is CASSPGSPALGEQFF. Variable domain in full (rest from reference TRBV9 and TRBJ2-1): DSGVTQTPKHLITATGQRVTLRCSPRSGDLSVYWYQQSLDQGLQFLIQYYNGEERAKGNILERFSAQQFPDLHSELNLSSLELGDSALYFCASSPGSPALGEQFFGPGTRLTVL.

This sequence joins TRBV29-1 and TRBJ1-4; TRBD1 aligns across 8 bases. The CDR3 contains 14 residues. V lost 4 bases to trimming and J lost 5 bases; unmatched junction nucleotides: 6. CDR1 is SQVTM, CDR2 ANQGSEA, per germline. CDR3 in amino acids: CSVGGRDRNEKLFF. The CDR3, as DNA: TGCAGCGTTGGAGGCCGGGACAGGAATGAAAAACTGTTTTTT.

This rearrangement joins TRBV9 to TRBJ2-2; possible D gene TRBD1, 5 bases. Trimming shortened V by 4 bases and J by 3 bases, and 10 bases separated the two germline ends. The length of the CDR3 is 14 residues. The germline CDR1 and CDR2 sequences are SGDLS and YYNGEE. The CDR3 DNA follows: TGTGCCAGCAGCCAGGGTATTCACACCGGGGAGCTGTTTTTT. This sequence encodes CASSQGIHTGELFF.

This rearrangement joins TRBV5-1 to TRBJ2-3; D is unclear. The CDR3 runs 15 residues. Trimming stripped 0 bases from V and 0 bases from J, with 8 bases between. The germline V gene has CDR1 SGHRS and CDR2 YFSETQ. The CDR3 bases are TGCGCCAGCAGCTTGGTCCTGACTAGCACAGATACGCAGTATTTT. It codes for CASSLVLTSTDTQYF.

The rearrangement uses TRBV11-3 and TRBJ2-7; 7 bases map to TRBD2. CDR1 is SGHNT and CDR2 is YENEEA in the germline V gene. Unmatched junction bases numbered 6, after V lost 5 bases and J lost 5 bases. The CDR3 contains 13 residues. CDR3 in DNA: TGTGCCAGCAGCGGGCGGGGGATCCACGAGCAGTACTTC. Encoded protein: CASSGRGIHEQYF.

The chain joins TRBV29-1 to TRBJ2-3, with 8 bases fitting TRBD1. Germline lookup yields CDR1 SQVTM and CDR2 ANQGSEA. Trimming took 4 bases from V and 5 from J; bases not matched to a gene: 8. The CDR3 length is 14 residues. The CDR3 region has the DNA TGCAGCGTTGGGTATACAGGGGGTGGAGATACGCAGTATTTT. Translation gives CSVGYTGGGDTQYF.

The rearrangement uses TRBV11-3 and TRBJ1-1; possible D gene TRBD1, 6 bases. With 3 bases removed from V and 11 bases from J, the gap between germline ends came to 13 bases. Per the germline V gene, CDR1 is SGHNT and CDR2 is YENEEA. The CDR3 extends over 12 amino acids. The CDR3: CASSFSSGGAFF. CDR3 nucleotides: TGTGCCAGCAGCTTTTCCTCTGGGGGCGCTTTCTTT.

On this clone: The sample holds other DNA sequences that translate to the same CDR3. The CDR3 is CASSPQGAENNSPLHF. DNA for the CDR3: TGTGCCAGCAGCCCACAGGGGGCGGAAAATAATTCACCCCTCCACTTT. The chain joins TRBV2 to TRBJ1-6; 9 bases match TRBD1. This CDR3 has 16 residues. The germline V gene has CDR1 SNHLY and CDR2 FYNNEI. Trimming took 6 bases from V and 5 from J; bases not matched to a gene: 8. The variable domain in full, completed from reference TRBV2 and TRBJ1-6, reads EPEVTQTPSHQVTQMGQEVILRCVPISNHLYFYWYRQILGQKVEFLVSFYNNEISEKSEIFDDQFSVERPDGSNFTLKIRSTKLEDSAMYFCASSPQGAENNSPLHFGNGTRLTVT.